This T cell receptor beta chain originates from a study of response to subunit inactivated influenza vaccine. V shed 5 bases, J shed 7 bases, and the junction held 11 bases outside the gene matches. Germline V gene lookup returns CDR1 SGHAT and CDR2 FQNNGV. CDR3 length: 18 residues. From the RT-PCR reads, TCRdb called clonotypes with MiXCR, one entry per CDR3 protein. The sample carries about half a million distinct CDR3 sequences, about 25% recorded once. The count of this clonotype is one. Its specificity is unknown. Study-level points and caveats: There was a suggestion from the authors that each seasonal influenza vaccination recruits few new T cells.

The sample was CD4+ T cells sorted from PBMCs, taken about 5 days after vaccination. This sequence originates from a man aged 50-60 years who received an inactivated influenza vaccine. The V gene is TRBV11-2, the J gene TRBJ2-1; 16 bases align to TRBD2. CDR3 bases: TGTGCCAGCAGCAGAGGGACTAGCGGGGGGGCCAATCATAATGAGCAGTTCTTC. Protein: CASSRGTSGGANHNEQFF.